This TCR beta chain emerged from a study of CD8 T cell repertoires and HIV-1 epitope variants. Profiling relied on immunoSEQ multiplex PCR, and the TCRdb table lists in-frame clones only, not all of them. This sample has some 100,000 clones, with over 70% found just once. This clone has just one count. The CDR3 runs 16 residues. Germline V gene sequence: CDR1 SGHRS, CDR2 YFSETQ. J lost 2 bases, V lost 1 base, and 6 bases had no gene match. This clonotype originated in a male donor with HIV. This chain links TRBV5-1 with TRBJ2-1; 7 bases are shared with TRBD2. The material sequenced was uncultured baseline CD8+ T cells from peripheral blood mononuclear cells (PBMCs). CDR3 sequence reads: CASSLRLAGTYNEQFF. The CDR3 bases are TGCGCCAGCAGCTTGCGACTAGCCGGGACCTACAATGAGCAGTTCTTC.